This TCR beta chain was captured in a study of shared clonotypes between healthy human individuals. Study-wide results and limits: Read depth was anticipated to influence clonotype sharing among donors.

Clones were read by immunoSEQ multiplex PCR, and TCRdb kept only the in-frame ones, dropping some. This table has 1.5 million to 2.5 million clones, about 95% appearing once. This CDR3 is built from 12 residues. The germline V gene encodes CDR1 MNHEY and CDR2 SMNVEV (reference sequence). The V end lost 4 bases, the J end lost 5 bases, and 6 bases lay between the germline ends. Naivety among CD8 cells was defined by CD45RO negativity and positive CCR7 selection, thereby excluding terminally differentiated effector memory CD45RA+ cells. Points on this clone: Antigen unknown.

The receptor's source is a man aged 18 to 29 in good health. The chain carries TRBV27 and TRBJ1-5; no definite D call. The specimen was naive CD8+ T cells sorted from blood. For the CDR3, the DNA is TGTGCCAGCAGTTCCCCCTATCAGCCCCAGCATTTT. Translated: CASSSPYQPQHF.